This T cell receptor beta chain was observed in a study of shared clonotypes between healthy human individuals (TCRdb year 2020). Looking at the study overall: The cohort comprised a couple of women and a few men aged 18 to 49 years. For each donor, CD4 naive and CD4 memory were each given three plates, CD8 naive was given two plates, and CD8 memory was given one plate. The study deeply sequenced blood TCR repertoires of roughly five healthy adults to estimate repertoire size and the extent of clonotype sharing between individuals. Libraries were prepared and TCR repertoires were sequenced by different laboratories using diverse techniques, in order to increase sequencing depth and limit assay-specific biases. Between about 0.8 and 9 billion PBMCs per donor were obtained by leukapheresis. Results the study describes overall, beyond this receptor: Compared with non-shared clonotypes, clonotypes shared by all four sorted-subset donors had higher generation probabilities. Across a handful of donors, approximately 5% of naive CD4, approximately 3.5% of naive CD8, under 2.5% of memory CD4, and approximately 0.4% of memory CD8 clonotypes were shared. The small number of donors limited the genetic and exposure-history diversity represented. Naive subsets generally had larger estimated clonotype richness than memory subsets did. Pairwise subsampling led to the expectation that sequencing depth would affect the degree of clonotype sharing among donors. Even with the large sequencing depth, rarefaction of the sorted-subset datasets indicated that sequencing was incomplete. Sampling was restricted to blood, and TCR repertoires in tissues likely differ from the TCR repertoires found in blood.

Using the deep immunoSEQ assay, multiplex PCR amplified TCR CDR3 regions from genomic DNA. Extracted genomic DNA from each cell subset was distributed evenly across all wells of several immunoSEQ 96-well plates, and each plate was treated as a replicate. For sorted subsets, each replicate PCR was loaded with 200 to 250 ng genomic DNA, equivalent to 25,000 to 35,000 T cell genomes. Purified libraries were quantified with a Qubit 3.0 fluorometer, sized on a Bioanalyzer 2100, and re-quantified with the KAPA Library Quantification kit. Every immunoSEQ 96-well plate was sequenced on a dedicated single-read 150-cycle Illumina NextSeq 550 flow cell. On the authors' methods: Because the immunoSEQ output held only junctional sequences and lacked quality scores, the filtering could not match the filtering applied to full-length reads. Sequences were annotated with PyIR, a Python wrapper for IgBLAST v1.9, using IMGT germline references to assign V/J genes and CDR3. Reads were filtered out if the reads had weak V/J assignments (E-value above 1e-6), no CDR3, stop codons, out-of-frame junctions, or ambiguous translated residues. V3J clonotypes were defined by identical inferred V gene, J gene, and CDR3 amino acid sequence. The percentage overlap between two repertoires was calculated by dividing the number of shared unique clonotypes by the size of the smaller repertoire. Three approaches were used to assess repertoire richness: RTK rarefaction, the Chao1 estimator, and Recon v2.1 estimates of unobserved clonotypes. For all TCRbeta clonotypes obtained by the gDNA method from four donors, generation probabilities were computed with OLGA. TCRdb mirrors the immuneACCESS table, restricted to in-frame sequences. Some clones are absent from its copies; in checked studies, under half trace to an unresolved V gene, and the reason for the others is unknown. D and trimming were read from the DNA, whereas the V and J calls and clone size are those reported in that table. The sample has around 2.1 million clones on record, 85% to 95% of them singletons. Of the sample, about 1.5% is held by the ten largest clones.

A single count supports this clone. Its antigen has not been determined. No quality values exist for individual bases; no much larger clone is one base distant. CDR1 and CDR2 were assigned from the germline V gene (reference sequence) as SEHNR and FQNEAQ. From cysteine to phenylalanine, the CDR3 is 16 amino acids long. Only CDR3 DNA is held: 48 bases, read in frame from base 1. V loses 6 bases, J loses 2 bases, and the germline ends lie 20 bases apart. CD8 naive samples were CD45RO-negative cells positively selected for CCR7, giving a CD45RA+CCR7+ population that excluded TemRA cells. Donors were healthy HIV-negative adults with no recently reported acute infections or vaccinations. Only Caucasian adults living in Nashville, Tennessee, USA were represented among the donors. After blood collection by leukapheresis, PBMCs were isolated using Ficoll-Histopaque density gradient centrifugation and then cryopreserved in the vapor phase of liquid nitrogen. Analytical flow cytometry was used to check the purity and quantity of every magnetically sorted T cell population. From each sorted fraction, genomic DNA was isolated and quantified by UV absorbance on a Nanodrop 2000c.

The TCR was taken from a man aged 18 to 35 in good health. Some clones in this sample may be carry-over from other donors' samples. Recombination connected TRBV7-9 to TRBJ2-7; the D gene may be TRBD1 or TRBD2, since each aligns over 6 bases. The source material was naive CD8+ T cells from PBMCs. The cell subset or site label on this specimen signifies: CD45RA+CCR7+. The CDR3 loop reads CASSFPSEGGTYEQYF. The DNA reads as follows: TGTGCCAGCAGTTTCCCGAGCGAAGGGGGGACCTACGAGCAGTACTTC.